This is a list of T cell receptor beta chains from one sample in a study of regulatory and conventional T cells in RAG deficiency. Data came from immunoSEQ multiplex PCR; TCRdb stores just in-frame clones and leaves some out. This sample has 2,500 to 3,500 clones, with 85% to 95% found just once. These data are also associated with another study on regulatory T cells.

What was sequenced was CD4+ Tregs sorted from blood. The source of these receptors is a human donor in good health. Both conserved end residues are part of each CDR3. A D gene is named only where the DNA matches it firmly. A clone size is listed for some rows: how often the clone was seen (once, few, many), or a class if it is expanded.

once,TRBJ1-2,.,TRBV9,TGTGCCAGCAGCCTATCGGTTTATAAGGGGGTAACCTTC,CASSLSVYKGVTF
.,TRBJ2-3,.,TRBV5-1,TGCGCCAGCAGCCTCCTACTGGATACGCAGTATTTT,CASSLLLDTQYF
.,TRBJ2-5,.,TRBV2,TGTGCCAGCAGTTCAGAGCGCCAAGAGACCCAGTACTTC,CASSSERQETQYF
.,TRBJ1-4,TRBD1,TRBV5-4,TGTGCCAGCAGCCCCGGACAGGCAGCAACTAATGAAAAACTGTTTTTT,CASSPGQAATNEKLFF
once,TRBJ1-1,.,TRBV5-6,TGTGCCAGCAGCTCGGGACAACAGATGAACACTGAAGCTTTCTTT,CASSSGQQMNTEAFF
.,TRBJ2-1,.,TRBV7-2,TGTGCCAGCAGCTTAGAGACGGAGCACAATGAGCAGTTCTTC,CASSLETEHNEQFF
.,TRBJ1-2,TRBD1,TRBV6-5,TGTGCCAGCAGGCAGGGGGGGAACTATGGCTACACCTTC,CASRQGGNYGYTF
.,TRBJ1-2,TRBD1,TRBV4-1,TGCGCCAGCAGCGGGGCGGGACAGGGAGGAGGCTACACCTTC,CASSGAGQGGGYTF
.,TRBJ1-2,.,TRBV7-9,TGTGCCAGCAGCTTAGCTGGCAGAACCTATGGCTACACCTTC,CASSLAGRTYGYTF
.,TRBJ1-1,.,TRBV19,TGTGCCAGTAGTACCCAAAGGGACTCTGAAGCTTTCTTT,CASSTQRDSEAFF
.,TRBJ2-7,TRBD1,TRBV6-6,TGTGCCAGCAGTTACTCGCAACCGGGACAGGGTTACGAGCAGTACTTC,CASSYSQPGQGYEQYF
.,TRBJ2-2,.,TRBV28,TGTGCCAGCAGTTTATTGGAAGGGGAGCTGTTTTTT,CASSLLEGELFF
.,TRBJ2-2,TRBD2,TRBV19,TGTGCCAGTAGTGCACGACAGCGGGGACGCCCGACCGGGGAGCTGTTTTTT,CASSARQRGRPTGELFF
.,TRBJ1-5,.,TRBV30,TGTGCCTGGAGCCCACAAGGAAATCAGCCCCAGCATTTT,CAWSPQGNQPQHF
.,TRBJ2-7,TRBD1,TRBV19,TGTGCCAGTAGTACACACAGGGGTCCCTACGAGCAGTACTTC,CASSTHRGPYEQYF
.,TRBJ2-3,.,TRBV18,TGTGCCAGCTCACCCACAGGAGATACGCAGTATTTT,CASSPTGDTQYF
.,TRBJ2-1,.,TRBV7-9,TGTGCCAGCAGCTCCGTCGTCGATGAGCAGTTCTTC,CASSSVVDEQFF
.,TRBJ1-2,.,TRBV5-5,TGTGCCAGCCGCCTAACTCGGGGCGACTATGGCTACACCTTC,CASRLTRGDYGYTF
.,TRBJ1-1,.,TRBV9,TGTGCCAGCAGCGTAGGAGAACATTATAACACTGAAGCTTTCTTT,CASSVGEHYNTEAFF
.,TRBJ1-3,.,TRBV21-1,TGTGCCAGCAGCAAAAAGAGGGGGGACTCTGGAAACACCATATATTTT,CASSKKRGDSGNTIYF
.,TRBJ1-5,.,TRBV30,TGTGCCTGGAGTGTGGGACCGAGTAAACAGCCCCAGCATTTT,CAWSVGPSKQPQHF
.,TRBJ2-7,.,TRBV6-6,TGTGCCAGCAGTTACCTCCGGGAGAAATCCGAGCAGTACTTC,CASSYLREKSEQYF
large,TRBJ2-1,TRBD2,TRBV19,TGTGCCAGTAGACAAAGTTCCGGGAGGACGATGAGGGGTGAGCAGTTCTTC,CASRQSSGRTMRGEQFF
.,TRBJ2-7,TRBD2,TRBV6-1,TGTGCCAGCAGGCTGGGACTAGCGGCTTCCTACGAGCAGTACTTC,CASRLGLAASYEQYF
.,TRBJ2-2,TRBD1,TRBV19,TGTGCCAGTAGTCCCCGACAGGGGGCGTGGGGCGGGGAGCTGTTTTTT,CASSPRQGAWGGELFF
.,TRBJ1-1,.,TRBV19,TGTGCCAGTAGTATCCCAGGATTGGGGAAAGCTTTCTTT,CASSIPGLGKAFF
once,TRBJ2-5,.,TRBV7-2,TGTGCCAGCAGGCCCGCTCTTGTGCGAGAGACCCAGTACTTC,CASRPALVRETQYF
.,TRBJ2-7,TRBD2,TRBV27,TGTGCCAGCAGTTTTGGGGCGGGAGGGCCCCTGAGCTCCTACGAGCAGTACTTC,CASSFGAGGPLSSYEQYF
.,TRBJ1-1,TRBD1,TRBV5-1,TGCGCCAGCAGCCAGGAGGGGGCCCCGATGAACACTGAAGCTTTCTTT,CASSQEGAPMNTEAFF
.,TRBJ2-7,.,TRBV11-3,TGTGCCAGCAGCTTCGCAGGGTGGGGCGAGCAGTACTTC,CASSFAGWGEQYF
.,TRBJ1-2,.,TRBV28,TGTGCCAGCAGTTTATCAGAGTACCGCGGCTACACCTTC,CASSLSEYRGYTF
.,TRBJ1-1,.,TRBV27,TGTGCCAGCAGTCCAACCACAAGGACTGAAGCTTTCTTT,CASSPTTRTEAFF
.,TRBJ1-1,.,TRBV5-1,TGCGCCAGCAGCTTGGGTAGCCTGAGCACTGAAGCTTTCTTT,CASSLGSLSTEAFF
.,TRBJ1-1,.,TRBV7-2,TGTGCCAGCAGCTTAAATGGGGGAGGTGCTGAAGCTTTCTTT,CASSLNGGGAEAFF
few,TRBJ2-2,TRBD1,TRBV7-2,TGTGCCAGCAAAAAGTACTGGAGGGGACAGGCGAACACCGGGGAGCTGTTTTTT,CASKKYWRGQANTGELFF
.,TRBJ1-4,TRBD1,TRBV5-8,TGTGCCAGCAGCTTGGTCAGGGGGCGAGGGAAACTGTTTTTT,CASSLVRGRGKLFF
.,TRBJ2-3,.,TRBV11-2,TGTGCCAGCAGCTTCGGGGCTAGTCCAGATACGCAGTATTTT,CASSFGASPDTQYF
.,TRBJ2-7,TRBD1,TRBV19,TGTGCCAGTAGTATTTCGTCTGGACAGGGGGCCTGGTACGAGCAGTACTTC,CASSISSGQGAWYEQYF
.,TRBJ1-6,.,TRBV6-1,TGTGCCAGCAGTGAAGCAGGGATCTATAATTCACCCCTCCACTTT,CASSEAGIYNSPLHF
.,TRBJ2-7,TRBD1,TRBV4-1,TGCGCCAGCAGCCCCGGTCGACAGGGTGTCTACGAGCAGTACTTC,CASSPGRQGVYEQYF
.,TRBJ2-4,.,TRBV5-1,TGCGCCAGCAGCATACCCGGGTTAGCCAAAAACATTCAGTACTTC,CASSIPGLAKNIQYF
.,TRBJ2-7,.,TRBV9,TGTGCCAGCAGCCCCCAGACAGGTCCCTACGAGCAGTACTTC,CASSPQTGPYEQYF
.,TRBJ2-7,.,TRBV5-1,TGCGCCAGCAGCCCCCGGGTAACTAGTCCTAATGAGCAGTACTTC,CASSPRVTSPNEQYF
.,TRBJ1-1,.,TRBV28,TGTGCCAGCACACTTCCCGGGAGGAACACTGAAGCTTTCTTT,CASTLPGRNTEAFF
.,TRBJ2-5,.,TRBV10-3,TGTGCCATCAGGGACCAAGAGACCCAGTACTTC,CAIRDQETQYF
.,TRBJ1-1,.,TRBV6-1,TGTGCCAGCAGTGCTCTACAGGGAGGGGGCACTGAAGCTTTCTTT,CASSALQGGGTEAFF
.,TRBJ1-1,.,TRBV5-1,TGCGCCAGCCGTTCGAGTGGTATGAACACTGAAGCTTTCTTT,CASRSSGMNTEAFF
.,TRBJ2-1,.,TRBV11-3,TGTGCCAGCAGCTTAGCGGGAAGACAGGGACTGGGCAATGAGCAGTTCTTC,CASSLAGRQGLGNEQFF
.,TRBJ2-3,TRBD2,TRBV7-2,TGTGCCAGCAGCCCAAGCGGGAGGGCCACAGATACGCAGTATTTT,CASSPSGRATDTQYF
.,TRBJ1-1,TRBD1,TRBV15,TGTGCCACCAGCAGAGATATCGCGGCAGGGGGTAGGAACACTGAAGCTTTCTTT,CATSRDIAAGGRNTEAFF
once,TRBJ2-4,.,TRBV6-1,TGTGCCAGCAGAGAAGCAGGGTTGTACAAAAACATTCAGTACTTC,CASREAGLYKNIQYF
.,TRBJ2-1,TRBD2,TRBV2,TGTGCCAGCAGTGAACCGAGGACTAGTCACAATGAGCAGTTCTTC,CASSEPRTSHNEQFF
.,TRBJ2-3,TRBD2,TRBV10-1,TGCGCCAGCAGTGAGTCGCGGGGACTATACACAGATACGCAGTATTTT,CASSESRGLYTDTQYF
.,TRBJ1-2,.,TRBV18,TGTGCCAGCTCACCAGGGACGTTGGGCTATGGCTACACCTTC,CASSPGTLGYGYTF
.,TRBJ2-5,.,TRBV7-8,TGTGCCAGCAGCTACGGGCAAAGCGGAGCGACCCAGTACTTC,CASSYGQSGATQYF
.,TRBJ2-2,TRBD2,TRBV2,TGTGCCAGCTCAAGGGCTAGCGGGAGGTTACTTAACACCGGGGAGCTGTTTTTT,CASSRASGRLLNTGELFF